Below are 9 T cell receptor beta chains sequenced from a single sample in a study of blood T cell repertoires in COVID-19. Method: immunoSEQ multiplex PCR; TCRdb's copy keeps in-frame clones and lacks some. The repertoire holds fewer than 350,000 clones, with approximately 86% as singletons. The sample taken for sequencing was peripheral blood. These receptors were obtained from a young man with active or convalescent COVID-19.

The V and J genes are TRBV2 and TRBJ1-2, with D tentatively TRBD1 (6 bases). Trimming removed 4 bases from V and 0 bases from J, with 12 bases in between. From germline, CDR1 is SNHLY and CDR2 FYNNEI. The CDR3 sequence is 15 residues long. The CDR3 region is CASSGQDFTNYGYTF. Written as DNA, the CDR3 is TGTGCCAGCAGTGGACAGGATTTCACTAACTATGGCTACACCTTC.

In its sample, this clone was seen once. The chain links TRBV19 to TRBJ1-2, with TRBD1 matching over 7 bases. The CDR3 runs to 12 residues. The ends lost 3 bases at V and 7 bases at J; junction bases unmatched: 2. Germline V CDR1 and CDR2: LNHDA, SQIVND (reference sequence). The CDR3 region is CASSIAGGGYTF. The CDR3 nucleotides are TGTGCCAGTAGTATCGCAGGGGGTGGCTACACCTTC. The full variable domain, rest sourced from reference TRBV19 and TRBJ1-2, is DGGITQSPKYLFRKEGQNVTLSCEQNLNHDAMYWYRQDPGQGLRLIYYSQIVNDFQKGDIAEGYSVSREKKESFPLTVTSAQKNPTAFYLCASSIAGGGYTFGSGTRLTVV.

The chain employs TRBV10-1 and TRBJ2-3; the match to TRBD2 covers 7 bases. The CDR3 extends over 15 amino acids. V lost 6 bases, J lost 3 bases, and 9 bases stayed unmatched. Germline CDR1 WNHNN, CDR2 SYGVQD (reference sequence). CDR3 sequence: CASRGGLEGTDTQYF. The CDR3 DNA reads TGCGCCAGCAGGGGGGGGTTGGAGGGGACAGATACGCAGTATTTT.

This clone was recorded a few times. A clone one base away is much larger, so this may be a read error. CDR3 sequence: CASSRTGSYEQYF. Here the CDR3 DNA reads TGTGCCAGCAGCAGGACAGGGTCCTACGAGCAGTACTTC. The chain carries TRBV7-9 and TRBJ2-7; TRBD1 aligns across 8 bases. This CDR3 has 13 amino acids. Unmatched junction bases numbered 1, after V lost 5 bases and J lost 1 base. The germline gives CDR1 SEHNR, CDR2 FQNEAQ (reference sequence).

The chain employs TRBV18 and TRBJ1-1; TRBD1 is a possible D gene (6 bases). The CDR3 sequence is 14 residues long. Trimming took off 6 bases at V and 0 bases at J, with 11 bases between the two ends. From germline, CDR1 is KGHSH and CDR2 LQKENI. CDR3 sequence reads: CASSEDRVNTEAFF. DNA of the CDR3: TGTGCCAGCTCGGAGGACAGAGTGAACACTGAAGCTTTCTTT.

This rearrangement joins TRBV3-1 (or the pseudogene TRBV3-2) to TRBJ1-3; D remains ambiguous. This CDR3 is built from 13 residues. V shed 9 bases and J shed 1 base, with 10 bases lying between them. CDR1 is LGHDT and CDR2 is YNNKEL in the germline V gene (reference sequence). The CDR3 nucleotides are TGTGCCAGTGGAGCTAAATCTGGAAACACCATATATTTT. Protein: CASGAKSGNTIYF.

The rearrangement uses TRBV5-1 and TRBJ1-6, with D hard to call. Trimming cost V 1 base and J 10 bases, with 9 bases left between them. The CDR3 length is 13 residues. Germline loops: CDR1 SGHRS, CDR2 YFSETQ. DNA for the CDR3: TGCGCCAGCAGCTTGACGGAGAGCTCACCCCTCCACTTT. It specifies CASSLTESSPLHF.

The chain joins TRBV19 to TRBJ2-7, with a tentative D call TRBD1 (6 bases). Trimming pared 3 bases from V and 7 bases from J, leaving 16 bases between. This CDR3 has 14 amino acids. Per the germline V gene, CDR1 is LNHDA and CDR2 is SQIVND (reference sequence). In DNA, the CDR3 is TGTGCCAGTAGTATGGCAGGGGAGCTGAGGGAGCAGTACTTC. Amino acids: CASSMAGELREQYF.

The CDR3 DNA is TGCGCCAGCAGCCTGGACAGGGCAAACACTGAAGCTTTCTTT. Its protein product is CASSLDRANTEAFF. The chain uses TRBV5-1 and TRBJ1-1; 8 positions match TRBD1. The V gene end was trimmed by 4 bases and the J gene end by 2 bases; junction bases not matched to a gene: 4. Germline CDR1 reads SGHRS; CDR2 reads YFSETQ. This CDR3 is built from 14 residues.